Below, 22 T cell receptor beta chains from the same sample are listed, as sequenced in a study of T cells in Graves' hyperthyroidism and ophthalmopathy. The source material, RNA transcripts, was used to amplify TCR beta CDR3 regions. RT-PCR in the first round (using the HTBI primer set) targeted the TCR CDR3. In TCRdb, the multiplex PCR reads were re-called with MiXCR into one record per CDR3 protein. The data contain under 350,000 distinct CDR3 sequences, around 20% of them singletons. Sequenced material: blood. The origin of the receptors is a woman aged 50 to 65 with Graves' hyperthyroidism.

The chain links TRBV6-5 to TRBJ2-5; D might be TRBD2 (5 bases). The CDR3 consists of 16 residues. V was cut by 4 bases and J by 5 bases, with 20 bases left in between. Germline V gene lookup returns CDR1 MNHEY and CDR2 SVGAGI. CDR3 bases: TGTGCCAGCAGTTGGCGTTACGGAGGCGTCGAGGAGACCCAGTACTTC. This codes for CASSWRYGGVEETQYF.

This chain joins TRBV29-1 and TRBJ2-1, with TRBD2 matching over 11 bases. From germline, CDR1 is SQVTM and CDR2 ANQGSEA. The CDR3 runs to 15 residues. The ends lost 6 bases at V and 12 bases at J; junction bases unmatched: 16. The CDR3 nucleotides are TGCAGCGTCCCCCTCGGGACTAGCGGAACAATGGGGCAGTTCTTC. Translated, it gives CSVPLGTSGTMGQFF.

This clonotype was seen repeatedly, ten times or more. The chain is built from TRBV6-1 and TRBJ2-5; 12 bases are a match to TRBD2. Germline lookup yields CDR1 MNHNS and CDR2 SASEGT. There are 17 residues in the CDR3. The J segment lost 2 bases and the V segment lost 5 bases, leaving 9 bases of the junction unmatched. CDR3 residues: CASSPYRLAGGQETQYF. CDR3 sequence (DNA): TGTGCCAGCAGTCCCTACCGCCTAGCGGGGGGGCAAGAGACCCAGTACTTC.

This clonotype appeared many times. J is TRBJ1-1 and V is TRBV11-2; no clear D. The CDR3 extends over 13 amino acids. Trimming took 5 bases from V and 4 from J, leaving 11 bases between them. The germline CDR1 and CDR2 sequences are SGHAT and FQNNGV. The CDR3 loop reads CASSLPPGTEAFF. For the CDR3, the DNA is TGTGCCAGCAGCCTCCCCCCCGGCACTGAAGCTTTCTTT.

The V gene is TRBV19, the J gene TRBJ1-1; D is undetermined. The germline V gene encodes CDR1 LNHDA and CDR2 SQIVND (reference sequence). Trimming stripped 8 bases from V and 6 bases from J, with 13 bases between. The CDR3 runs 12 residues. CDR3 nucleotide sequence: TGTGCCAGTTTGGGAGAAGGCGCTGAAGCTTTCTTT. Protein sequence: CASLGEGAEAFF.

This clonotype appeared many times. The V call is TRBV20-1, the J call TRBJ2-7; 14 nucleotides line up with TRBD2. The CDR3 runs 14 residues. CDR1 is DFQATT, CDR2 SNEGSKA, per germline (reference sequence). The V gene end was trimmed by 6 bases and the J gene end by 6 bases; junction bases not matched to a gene: 7. CDR3 in DNA: TGCAGTGCCAAAGGACTAGCGGGAGGTGGCGAGCAGTACTTC. It yields the protein CSAKGLAGGGEQYF.

This clonotype was picked up many times. The CDR3 nucleotides read TGTGCCATCTCAGGCGGGGAGCAGCCCCAGCATTTT. It yields the protein CAISGGEQPQHF. J is TRBJ1-5 and V is TRBV10-3; D gene ambiguous. CDR3 length equals 12 residues. CDR1 is ENHRY, CDR2 SYGVKD, per germline. V was pared by 8 bases and J by 7 bases, with 12 bases between.

This clonotype came up a few times. The V gene is TRBV6-1, the J gene TRBJ1-1; D call uncertain. The V gene's germline CDR1 is MNHNS and CDR2 SASEGT. V shed 11 bases and J shed 7 bases, with 11 bases lying between them. CDR3 length: 10 residues. CDR3 sequence: CAAERGEAFF. CDR3 sequence (DNA): TGTGCCGCCGAACGCGGTGAAGCTTTCTTT.

This clonotype was seen a handful of times. The chain uses TRBV5-1 and TRBJ1-1; D may be TRBD1 (5 bases). The CDR3 is 13 amino acids. The germline gives CDR1 SGHRS, CDR2 YFSETQ. With 7 bases removed from V and 0 bases from J, the gap between germline ends came to 10 bases. CDR3 sequence reads: CASFQGMNTEAFF. CDR3 coding DNA: TGCGCCAGCTTCCAGGGAATGAACACTGAAGCTTTCTTT.

This clonotype was observed at least ten times. The gene calls are TRBV3-1 and TRBJ1-1; 7 bases agree with TRBD1. J gave up 5 bases and V 1 base, and 7 bases lay outside the gene matches. This CDR3 is 15 amino acids long. CDR1 and CDR2 from the germline V gene are LGHDT and YNNKEL (reference sequence). Here the CDR3 DNA reads TGTGCCAGCAGCCAAGCGACAGGGTTCGGAACTGAAGCTTTCTTT. Amino acids: CASSQATGFGTEAFF.

This clonotype has a count of ten or more. The V and J genes are TRBV2 and TRBJ2-5; possibly TRBD1 for D (7 bases). V shed 7 bases and J shed 2 bases, with 23 bases lying between them. CDR3 length: 17 residues. In germline, CDR1 is SNHLY, CDR2 FYNNEI. The CDR3 bases are TGTGCCAGCACCGAAAGGAGGGGGCGAGGAGGACAAGAGACCCAGTACTTC. Protein: CASTERRGRGGQETQYF.

There are many counts of this clonotype. The chain carries TRBV28 and TRBJ2-5; 11 positions agree with TRBD2. The CDR3 is made up of 21 amino acids. Germline V gene data show CDR1 as MDHEN and CDR2 as SYDVKM. The V and J ends lost 5 bases and 4 bases, in that order; junction bases with no gene match: 24. CDR3 protein: CASSTLRTGEGLAEPPETQYF. The DNA for the CDR3 is TGTGCCAGCAGTACCCTTCGGACAGGGGAGGGACTAGCGGAGCCTCCAGAGACCCAGTACTTC.

CDR3 nucleotides: TGTGCCAGCAGTCGGACAGGGGGCGGTCAGCCCCAGCATTTT. The encoded protein is CASSRTGGGQPQHF. The rearrangement links TRBV2 to TRBJ1-5; TRBD1 matches 11 bases. The CDR3 is 14 residues long. Germline assignment: CDR1 SNHLY and CDR2 FYNNEI. The V gene end was trimmed by 5 bases and the J gene end by 6 bases; junction bases not matched to a gene: 3.

This clonotype was seen ten or more times. The gene calls are TRBV20-1 and TRBJ2-3, with TRBD2 matching 13 bases. V shed 8 bases, J shed 0 bases, and the junction held 14 bases outside the gene matches. The CDR3 sequence is 18 residues long. Germline V lookup: CDR1 DFQATT, CDR2 SNEGSKA (reference sequence). CDR3 coding DNA: TGCAGTTCAAGGGGTGGTACTAGCGGGAGGGCTAGCACAGATACGCAGTATTTT. Translated, it gives CSSRGGTSGRASTDTQYF.

This clonotype was observed a few times. The chain joins TRBV5-6 to TRBJ1-6, with a possible D match to TRBD1 (5 bases). Per germline, CDR1 SGHDT and CDR2 YYEEEE. V shed 0 bases and J shed 10 bases, with 14 bases lying between them. The CDR3 extends over 15 amino acids. CDR3 DNA sequence: TGTGCCAGCAGCTTGGTTGGGGCCGAGGGATCACCCCTCCACTTT. Protein sequence: CASSLVGAEGSPLHF.

In its sample, this clonotype was seen a few times. The chain is built from TRBV7-9 and TRBJ1-6, with D hard to call. The CDR3 length is 14 residues. Germline CDR1 reads SEHNR; CDR2 reads FQNEAQ (reference sequence). V lost 4 bases and J lost 5, with 9 bases in between. CDR3 region: CASSSRVDNSPLHF. CDR3 DNA sequence: TGTGCCAGCAGCTCCCGGGTGGATAATTCACCCCTCCACTTT.

For this clonotype: A far larger clone is just one base off, so this is likely a read error. The CDR3 DNA reads as TGTGCCAGCTTACTAAACACAGATACGCAGTATTTT. This gives the protein CASLLNTDTQYF. V is TRBV18 and J is TRBJ2-3, with D unclear. Trimming stripped 7 bases from V and 2 bases from J, with 7 bases between. The CDR3 extends over 12 amino acids. Per the germline V gene, CDR1 is KGHSH and CDR2 is LQKENI.

This clonotype was counted between two and nine times. This chain joins TRBV20-1 and TRBJ2-1, with no clear D. Per the germline V gene, CDR1 is DFQATT and CDR2 is SNEGSKA (reference sequence). This CDR3 is built from 14 residues. V was trimmed by 6 bases and J by 0 bases, leaving 12 bases between them. The CDR3 DNA reads as TGCAGTGCCCAGACTTCCTCCTCCTACAATGAGCAGTTCTTC. Its translation is CSAQTSSSYNEQFF.

This clonotype was seen many times. The chain recombines TRBV7-2 with TRBJ2-2; D not certain. CDR3 length: 14 amino acids. CDR1 is SGHTA and CDR2 is FQGNSA in the germline V gene. V lost 3 bases, J lost 2 bases, and 7 bases lay in between. This CDR3 is CASSLAFNTGELFF. The CDR3, as DNA: TGTGCCAGCAGCTTGGCCTTTAACACCGGGGAGCTGTTTTTT.

The V call is TRBV4-1, the J call TRBJ2-3, with D possibly matching TRBD2 (6 bases). V was cut by 1 base and J by 0 bases, with 17 bases left in between. This CDR3 is 18 amino acids long. Looked up from germline, CDR1 is MGHRA and CDR2 is YSYEKL. The CDR3 region is CASSQAPPGSGSTDTQYF. In DNA form, the CDR3 reads TGCGCCAGCAGCCAAGCTCCTCCTGGCAGCGGGAGCACAGATACGCAGTATTTT.

The chain carries TRBV5-1 and TRBJ2-3, with TRBD1 identical over 11 bases. CDR3 length equals 15 residues. The V and J ends lost 7 bases and 4 bases, in that order; junction bases with no gene match: 8. CDR1 SGHRS and CDR2 YFSETQ come from the germline V gene. The CDR3 nucleotides read TGCGCCAGCTCCACCGGGACAGGGGGATCAGATACGCAGTATTTT. Encoded protein: CASSTGTGGSDTQYF. Combining the CDR3 with reference TRBV5-1 and TRBJ2-3 gives the whole variable domain KAGVTQTPRYLIKTRGQQVTLSCSPISGHRSVSWYQQTPGQGLQFLFEYFSETQRNKGNFPGRFSGRQFSNSRSEMNVSTLELGDSALYLCASSTGTGGSDTQYFGPGTRLTVL.

As DNA, the CDR3 is TGTGCCAGCAGTTACCATAGCGGGAGCGGAGCCAACGTCCTGACTTTC. Translation gives CASSYHSGSGANVLTF. The chain has TRBV6-2 or TRBV6-3 and TRBJ2-6, with 9 bases aligning to TRBD2. The germline gives CDR1 MNHEY, CDR2 SVGEGT. The CDR3 runs to 16 residues. Trimming cost V 2 bases and J 7 bases; bases outside gene matches: 6.